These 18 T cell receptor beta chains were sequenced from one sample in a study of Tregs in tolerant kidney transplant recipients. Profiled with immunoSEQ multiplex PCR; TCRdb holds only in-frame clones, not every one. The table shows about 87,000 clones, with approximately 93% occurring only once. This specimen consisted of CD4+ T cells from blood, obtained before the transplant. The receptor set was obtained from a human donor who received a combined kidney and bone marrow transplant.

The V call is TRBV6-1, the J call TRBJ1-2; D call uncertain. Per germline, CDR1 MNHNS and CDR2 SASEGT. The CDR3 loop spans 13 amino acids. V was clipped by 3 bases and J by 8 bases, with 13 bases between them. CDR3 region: CASSEVVGDGYTF. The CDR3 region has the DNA TGTGCCAGCAGTGAGGTAGTGGGAGACGGCTACACCTTC.

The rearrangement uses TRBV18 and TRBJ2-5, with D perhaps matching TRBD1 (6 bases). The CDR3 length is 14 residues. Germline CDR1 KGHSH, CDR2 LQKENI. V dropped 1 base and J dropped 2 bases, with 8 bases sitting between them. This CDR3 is CASSPRDTQETQYF. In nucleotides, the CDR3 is TGTGCCAGCTCACCACGGGACACTCAAGAGACCCAGTACTTC.

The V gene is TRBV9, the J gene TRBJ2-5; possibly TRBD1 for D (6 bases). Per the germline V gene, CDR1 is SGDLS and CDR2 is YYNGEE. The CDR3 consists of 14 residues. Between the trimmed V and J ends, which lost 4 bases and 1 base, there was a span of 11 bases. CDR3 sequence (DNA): TGTGCCAGCAGCCCTGGACAGACCCAAGAGACCCAGTACTTC. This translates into CASSPGQTQETQYF.

This chain's CDR3 is CASQGAYEQYF. The CDR3, as DNA: TGTGCCAGTCAGGGGGCCTACGAGCAGTACTTC. The chain combines TRBV19 with TRBJ2-7; 7 bases match TRBD1. Per germline, CDR1 LNHDA and CDR2 SQIVND (reference sequence). V dropped 8 bases and J dropped 2; count of bases not matched to a gene: 0. The CDR3 runs to 11 residues.

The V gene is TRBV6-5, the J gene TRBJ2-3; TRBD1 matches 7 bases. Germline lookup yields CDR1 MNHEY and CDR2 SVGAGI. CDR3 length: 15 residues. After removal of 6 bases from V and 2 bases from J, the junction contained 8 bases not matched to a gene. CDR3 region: CASRETGANTDTQYF. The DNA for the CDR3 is TGTGCCAGCAGAGAAACAGGGGCCAACACAGATACGCAGTATTTT.

CDR3 DNA sequence: TGCGCCAGCAGCTTGGACCGGAGCTCCTACGAGCAGTACTTC. This codes for CASSLDRSSYEQYF. The chain uses TRBV5-1 and TRBJ2-7; D is ambiguous. Trimming shortened V by 0 bases and J by 0 bases, and 7 bases separated the two germline ends. The germline gives CDR1 SGHRS, CDR2 YFSETQ. This CDR3 has 14 residues.

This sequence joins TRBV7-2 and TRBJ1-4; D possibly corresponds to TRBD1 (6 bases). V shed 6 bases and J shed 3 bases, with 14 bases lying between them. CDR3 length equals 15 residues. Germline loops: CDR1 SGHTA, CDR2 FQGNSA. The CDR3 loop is CASSRGGQSNEKLFF. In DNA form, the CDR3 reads TGTGCCAGCAGTCGGGGGGGCCAATCTAATGAAAAACTGTTTTTT.

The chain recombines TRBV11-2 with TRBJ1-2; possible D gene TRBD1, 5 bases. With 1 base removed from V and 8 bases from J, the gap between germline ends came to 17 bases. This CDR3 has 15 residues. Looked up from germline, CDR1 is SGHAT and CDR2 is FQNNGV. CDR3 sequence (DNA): TGTGCCAGCAGCTTAGGGCTAGGGGCGGAATCAGGCTACACCTTC. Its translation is CASSLGLGAESGYTF.

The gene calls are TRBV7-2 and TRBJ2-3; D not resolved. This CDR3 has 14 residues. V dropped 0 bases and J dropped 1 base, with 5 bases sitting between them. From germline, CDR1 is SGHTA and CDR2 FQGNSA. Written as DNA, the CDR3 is TGTGCCAGCAGCTTAGCCCGGGGCACAGATACGCAGTATTTT. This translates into CASSLARGTDTQYF.

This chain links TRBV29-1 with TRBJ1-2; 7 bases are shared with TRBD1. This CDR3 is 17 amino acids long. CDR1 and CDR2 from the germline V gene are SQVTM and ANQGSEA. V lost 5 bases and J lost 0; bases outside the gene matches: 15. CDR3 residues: CSVFPYGQEHPNYGYTF. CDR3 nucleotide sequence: TGCAGCGTTTTCCCCTATGGACAGGAGCACCCTAACTATGGCTACACCTTC.

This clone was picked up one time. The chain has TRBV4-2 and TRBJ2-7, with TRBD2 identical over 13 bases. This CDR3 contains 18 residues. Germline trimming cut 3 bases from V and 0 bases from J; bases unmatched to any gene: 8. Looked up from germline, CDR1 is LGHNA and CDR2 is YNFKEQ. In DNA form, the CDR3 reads TGTGCCAGCAGCCAGCCACCGGGACTAGCGGGGCTCTCCTACGAGCAGTACTTC. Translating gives CASSQPPGLAGLSYEQYF.

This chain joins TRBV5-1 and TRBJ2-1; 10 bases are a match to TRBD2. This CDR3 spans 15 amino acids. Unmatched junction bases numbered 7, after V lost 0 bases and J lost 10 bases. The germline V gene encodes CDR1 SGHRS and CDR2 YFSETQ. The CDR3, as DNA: TGCGCCAGCAGCTTGGTGGCTAGCGGGGGTGAAGAGCAGTTCTTC. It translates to CASSLVASGGEEQFF.

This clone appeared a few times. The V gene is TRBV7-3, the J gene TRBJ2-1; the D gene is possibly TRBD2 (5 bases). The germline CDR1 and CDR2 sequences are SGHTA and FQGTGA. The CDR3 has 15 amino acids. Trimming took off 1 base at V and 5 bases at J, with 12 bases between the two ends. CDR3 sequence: CASSLKGAWNNEQFF. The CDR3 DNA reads TGTGCCAGCAGCTTAAAGGGAGCATGGAACAATGAGCAGTTCTTC.

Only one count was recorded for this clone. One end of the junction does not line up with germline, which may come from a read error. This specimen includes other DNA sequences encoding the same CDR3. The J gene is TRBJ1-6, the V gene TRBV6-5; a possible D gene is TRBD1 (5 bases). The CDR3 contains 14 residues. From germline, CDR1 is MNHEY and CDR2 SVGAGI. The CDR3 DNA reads TGTGCCAGCAGCTCCGGGACTGGGAATTCCCCCCTCCACTTT. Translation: CASSSGTGNSPLHF.

In nucleotides, the CDR3 is TGTGCCAGCAGCGAAAGGGACAGAGACTATAGCAATCAGCCCCAGCATTTT. This codes for CASSERDRDYSNQPQHF. The chain joins TRBV21-1 to TRBJ1-5; the listed D gene, TRBD1, was not tested against the DNA. TRBV21-1 is a recognized pseudogene. CDR3 length equals 17 residues.

The CDR3 sequence: CASSDGSRGGGYTF. The CDR3 DNA follows: TGTGCCAGCAGTGATGGGAGCAGGGGTGGTGGCTACACCTTC. The chain is built from TRBV6-4 and TRBJ1-2; tentative D call: TRBD1 (6 bases). Trimming left V 3 bases short and J 7 bases short, with 15 bases between. Germline assignment: CDR1 MRHNA and CDR2 SNTAGT. The CDR3 loop spans 14 amino acids.

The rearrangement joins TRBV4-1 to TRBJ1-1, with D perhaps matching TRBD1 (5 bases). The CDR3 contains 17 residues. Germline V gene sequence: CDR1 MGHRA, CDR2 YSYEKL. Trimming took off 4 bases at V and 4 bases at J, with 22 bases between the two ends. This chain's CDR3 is CASSPNRGRRRGTEAFF. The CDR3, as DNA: TGCGCCAGCAGCCCAAACCGGGGACGTCGGCGGGGCACTGAAGCTTTCTTT.

CDR3: CASSLESSGNTIYF. The CDR3 coding sequence is TGTGCCAGCAGCCTCGAGAGCTCTGGAAACACCATATATTTT. The rearrangement uses TRBV6-5 and TRBJ1-3; D gene ambiguous. Germline CDR1 is MNHEY and CDR2 is SVGAGI. This CDR3 has 14 amino acids. V was cut by 6 bases and J by 0 bases, with 9 bases left in between.